Sequencing of this T cell receptor (beta chain) was carried out in a study of blood T cell repertoires in COVID-19. Measured with immunoSEQ multiplex PCR; TCRdb has only the in-frame clones, and not every one. The top ten hold just over 3% of the sample, which has 240,000 or so clones, about 86% seen once. CDR1 is MNHNY, CDR2 SVGAGI, per germline (reference sequence). This CDR3 has 15 amino acids. V dropped 0 bases and J dropped 0 bases, with 9 bases sitting between them. The sequence was collected from a woman aged 25 to 45 who had recovered from COVID-19. The specimen was peripheral blood. The chain carries TRBV6-6 and TRBJ2-7; D perhaps matches TRBD2 (5 bases). This CDR3 is CASSYSGDLSYEQYF. CDR3 nucleotide sequence: TGTGCCAGCAGTTACTCGGGAGATCTCTCCTACGAGCAGTACTTC.